This TCR beta chain was captured by sequencing in a study of breast tumors, draining lymph nodes, adjacent tissues. TCRdb reprocessed the multiplex PCR reads via MiXCR and lists one record per CDR3 protein. Of approximately 210,000 distinct CDR3 sequences in the sample, approximately 31% are singletons; the top ten hold about 1.4%. This clonotype was counted many times. Its antigen is still unknown. Study-wide results and limits: Tumor and nontumor repertoires were significantly more similar in luminal-like than in basal-like breast cancer. Tumor T cell lymph node origin was a supported hypothesis, not proven. Tumors had less TCR diversity than lymph nodes, more than nontumor tissue. Most tumor T cells seemingly derive from lymph node, then expand in tumor.

Germline CDR1 and CDR2: LGHDT and YNNKEL (reference sequence). Losses at the gene ends were 3 bases for V and 7 bases for J; bases not matched to a gene: 3. This CDR3 is 14 amino acids long. The lymph nodes were axillary draining lymph nodes from breast cancer patients. The sequenced material came from axillary lymph node tissue. The clonotype originates from a female donor with breast cancer. Some clones in this sample may be carry-over from other donors' samples. J is TRBJ1-2 and V is TRBV3-1, with 12 bases matching TRBD1. The chain's CDR3 is CASSQGTGGGGYTF. The CDR3 region has the DNA TGTGCCAGCAGCCAGGGGACAGGGGGCGGTGGCTACACCTTC. The whole variable domain, remainder taken from reference TRBV3-1 and TRBJ1-2, is DTAVSQTPKYLVTQMGNDKSIKCEQNLGHDTMYWYKQDSKKFLKIMFSYNNKELIINETVPNRFSPKSPDKAHLNLHINSLELGDSAVYFCASSQGTGGGGYTFGSGTRLTVV.